This TCR beta chain was obtained from a study of cytomegalovirus exposure and HLA in healthy donors. Note on this clone: The antigen remains unidentified.

The PCR contained 60 Vbeta and 13 Jbeta primers. Some clones are missing from TCRdb's copy, which holds only in-frame ones; the method was immunoSEQ multiplex PCR. The sample lists about 160,000 clones, 70% to 80% seen once, with approximately 1.3% in the top ten. Study-level findings and limits: Later on, analysis showed that most CMV-associated TCR beta chains appeared to be HLA-restricted.

Input material: PBMCs. The receptor was derived from a man in his sixties in good health and CMV-seronegative.

CDR3 DNA sequence: TGTGCCAGCAGTTTTCAGGACAGGGCGACAGATACGCAGTATTTT. Its protein product is CASSFQDRATDTQYF. V and J are TRBV6-5 and TRBJ2-3; 8 bases align to TRBD1. The trim removed 4 bases at V and 3 bases at J, leaving 6 bases unmatched. The CDR3 sequence is 15 residues long. CDR1 and CDR2 from the germline V gene are MNHEY and SVGAGI.